The 19 T cell receptor beta chains presented below share a single source sample, sequenced in a study of OX40 agonist ivuxolimab in advanced cancers. Libraries were prepared by immunoSEQ multiplex PCR; TCRdb keeps only in-frame clonotypes and omits some of them. The sample lists about 17,000 clones; around 80% were seen once. Here the sequenced sample was CD4+ or CD8+ T cells sorted from blood, taken in a trial of the OX40 agonist ivuxolimab. These receptors came from an adult with an advanced solid tumor such as melanoma, head and neck, liver or kidney cancer.

This clone was observed once. This sequence joins TRBV7-9 and TRBJ1-5, with unresolved D. This CDR3 region has 11 residues. V was shortened by 0 bases and J by 11 bases, with 5 bases between the two germline ends. Germline V gene data show CDR1 as SEHNR and CDR2 as FQNEAQ (reference sequence). CDR3 amino acids: CASSLALAQHF. The CDR3 coding sequence is TGTGCCAGCAGCTTAGCCTTGGCCCAGCATTTT.

Here the CDR3 DNA reads TGTGCCAGCAGCTTATTATCAGGACCCAGCTCTGGAAACACCATATATTTT. Its protein is CASSLLSGPSSGNTIYF. The genes are TRBV7-2 and TRBJ1-3, with unresolved D. The ends were cut back, 2 bases at V and 0 bases at J, with 14 bases in the middle. This CDR3 comprises 17 residues. Germline V CDR1 and CDR2: SGHTA, FQGNSA. The full variable domain, rest sourced from reference TRBV7-2 and TRBJ1-3, is GAGVSQSPSNKVTEKGKDVELRCDPISGHTALYWYRQSLGQGLEFLIYFQGNSAPDKSGLPSDRFSAERTGGSVSTLTIQRTQQEDSAVYLCASSLLSGPSSGNTIYFGEGSWLTVV.

The genes are TRBV6-1 and TRBJ2-7, with a tentative D call TRBD1 (6 bases). This CDR3 contains 13 residues. V was clipped by 7 bases and J by 4 bases, with 14 bases between them. From germline, CDR1 is MNHNS and CDR2 SASEGT. This CDR3 is CASTPGQGYEQYF. CDR3 nucleotides: TGTGCCAGCACCCCGGGACAAGGATACGAGCAGTACTTC.

This clone was picked up a small number of times. V gene TRBV9 combines with J gene TRBJ2-5, with D tentatively TRBD2 (5 bases). Germline assignment: CDR1 SGDLS and CDR2 YYNGEE. The CDR3 sequence is 12 residues long. The germline V and J ends were trimmed by 4 bases and 7 bases, with 11 bases remaining between them. The CDR3 region is CASSPRSGTQYF. As DNA, the CDR3 is TGTGCCAGCAGCCCCCGAAGCGGGACCCAGTACTTC.

This clone has only one observation. The chain links TRBV29-1 to TRBJ2-7, with a tentative D call TRBD2 (6 bases). The germline V and J ends were trimmed by 5 bases and 7 bases, with 18 bases remaining between them. The CDR3 is made up of 13 amino acids. Per germline, CDR1 SQVTM and CDR2 ANQGSEA. The CDR3 DNA follows: TGCAGCGTTTGTATCCCGGGTCGGGGGGAGCAGTACTTC. This translates into CSVCIPGRGEQYF.

About this clone itself: At the DNA level, this CDR3 is encoded by other sequences in the same sample as well. J is TRBJ2-3 and V is TRBV10-1, with a possible D match to TRBD1 (5 bases). The CDR3 runs to 12 residues. V lost 10 bases to trimming and J lost 0 bases, with 8 bases between them. Germline V gives CDR1 WNHNN, CDR2 SYGVQD (reference sequence). The CDR3, as DNA: TGCGCCACTAGGGGAAGCACAGATACGCAGTATTTT. As protein: CATRGSTDTQYF.

The chain links TRBV7-2 to TRBJ2-2, with 10 bases aligning to TRBD2. Germline assignment: CDR1 SGHTA and CDR2 FQGNSA. The CDR3 is made up of 15 amino acids. V shed 5 bases, J shed 6 bases, and the junction held 6 bases outside the gene matches. CDR3 residues: CASSRASGSPGELFF. CDR3 coding DNA: TGTGCCAGCAGCCGGGCTAGCGGGAGCCCCGGGGAGCTGTTTTTT.

The chain uses TRBV6-5 and TRBJ1-2, with D perhaps TRBD1 (6 bases). The CDR3 consists of 13 residues. CDR1 is MNHEY and CDR2 is SVGAGI in the germline V gene. V lost 4 bases, J lost 4 bases, and 10 bases lay in between. The CDR3 loop is CASSSGGGYGYTF. As DNA, the CDR3 is TGTGCCAGCAGTTCGGGGGGCGGCTATGGCTACACCTTC.

This clone was observed a handful of times. This CDR3 reads CASSLRDYSNQPQHF. DNA of the CDR3: TGTGCCAGCAGCTTGAGGGATTATAGCAATCAGCCCCAGCATTTT. The V gene is TRBV5-5, the J gene TRBJ1-5; no firm D call. The germline gives CDR1 SGHKS, CDR2 YYEKEE (reference sequence). V shed 1 base and J shed 0 bases, with 8 bases lying between them. The CDR3 is 15 residues long.

The chain combines TRBV7-2 with TRBJ2-3; TRBD2 matches 10 bases. The germline V gene encodes CDR1 SGHTA and CDR2 FQGNSA. CDR3 size: 16 residues. The V segment lost 0 bases and the J segment 6 bases; nucleotides outside the gene matches: 6. CDR3 DNA sequence: TGTGCCAGCAGCTTAGCCCCAGCGGGAGGGCGGGATACGCAGTATTTT. Protein sequence: CASSLAPAGGRDTQYF.

The chain joins TRBV5-7 to TRBJ2-5; TRBD1 might be the D (6 bases). The J call may not be correct, given that the DNA end is closer to TRBJ2-7. TRBV5-7 is given ORF status, its function remaining uncertain. The CDR3 has 13 amino acids. CDR3 region: CASTPGQIDEQYF. The CDR3 DNA reads TGTGCCAGCACCCCCGGACAGATCGACGAGCAGTACTTC.

This chain connects TRBV10-3 to TRBJ1-2; D gene unclear. The length of the CDR3 is 15 residues. Germline-derived CDR1 and CDR2 are ENHRY and SYGVKD. V was cut by 4 bases and J by 0 bases, with 12 bases left in between. The CDR3 loop is CAISVARSTNYGYTF. The CDR3 DNA reads as TGTGCCATCAGTGTCGCCAGGAGTACTAACTATGGCTACACCTTC.

This chain uses TRBV7-6 with TRBJ1-5; maybe TRBD1 (5 bases). This CDR3 has 15 amino acids. V was cut by 5 bases and J by 2 bases, with 13 bases left in between. Looked up from germline, CDR1 is SGHVS and CDR2 is FNYEAQ. This CDR3 is CASSREVGGNQPQHF. DNA of the CDR3: TGTGCCAGCAGCCGAGAGGTGGGGGGCAATCAGCCCCAGCATTTT.

This chain connects TRBV2 to TRBJ1-1; D ambiguous. Trimming shortened V by 0 bases and J by 5 bases, and 10 bases separated the two germline ends. From germline, CDR1 is SNHLY and CDR2 FYNNEI. CDR3 length: 14 amino acids. The CDR3 reads CASSEAFVGTEAFF. The CDR3 nucleotides are TGTGCCAGCAGTGAAGCGTTCGTAGGGACTGAAGCTTTCTTT. Filled out from reference TRBV2 and TRBJ1-1, the complete variable domain reads EPEVTQTPSHQVTQMGQEVILRCVPISNHLYFYWYRQILGQKVEFLVSFYNNEISEKSEIFDDQFSVERPDGSNFTLKIRSTKLEDSAMYFCASSEAFVGTEAFFGQGTRLTVV.

DNA of the CDR3: TGTGCCGTAGGAGGACCTTCGGGGACAGGGCAAGAGACCCAGTACTTC. Its protein product is CAVGGPSGTGQETQYF. The rearrangement joins TRBV7-6 to TRBJ2-5; 9 nucleotides line up with TRBD1. The V segment lost 11 bases and the J segment 2 bases; nucleotides outside the gene matches: 15. Per germline, CDR1 SGHVS and CDR2 FNYEAQ. CDR3 size: 16 residues. The full variable domain, completed using reference TRBV7-6 and TRBJ2-5, is GAGVSQSPRYKVTKRGQDVALRCDPISGHVSLYWYRQALGQGPEFLTYFNYEAQQDKSGLPNDRFSAERPEGSISTLTIQRTEQRDSAMYRCAVGGPSGTGQETQYFGPGTRLLVL.

This chain uses TRBV7-2 with TRBJ2-7; TRBD2 aligns across 7 bases. The length of the CDR3 is 15 residues. The ends lost 1 base at V and 1 base at J; junction bases unmatched: 4. Germline CDR1 and CDR2: SGHTA and FQGNSA. CDR3 protein: CASSLEASGSYEQYF. CDR3 nucleotide sequence: TGTGCCAGCAGCTTAGAAGCTAGCGGTTCCTACGAGCAGTACTTC.

The V and J genes are TRBV19 and TRBJ2-7; D could derive from TRBD1 or TRBD2 (5 bases each). Germline CDR1 is LNHDA and CDR2 is SQIVND (reference sequence). This CDR3 has 14 amino acids. V was shortened by 3 bases and J by 1 base, with 10 bases between the two germline ends. CDR3 coding DNA: TGTGCCAGTAGTATTGGGGACCGATCCTACGAGCAGTACTTC. It translates to CASSIGDRSYEQYF.

The chain carries TRBV6-6 and TRBJ2-7, with 7 nucleotides matching TRBD1. The CDR3 is 15 amino acids. The germline V gene encodes CDR1 MNHNY and CDR2 SVGAGI (reference sequence). The V segment lost 0 bases and the J segment 2 bases; nucleotides outside the gene matches: 4. The CDR3 region is CASSYSGQATYEQYF. The CDR3 DNA is TGTGCCAGCAGTTACTCCGGACAGGCTACCTACGAGCAGTACTTC.

The rearrangement links TRBV6-6 to TRBJ2-2; 9 nucleotides match TRBD1. This CDR3 comprises 16 residues. Looked up from germline, CDR1 is MNHNY and CDR2 is SVGAGI (reference sequence). The junction had 12 bases not matched to a gene; V was cut back by 6 bases and J by 7 bases. CDR3 sequence (DNA): TGTGCCAGCAGATCTTCCCCCGGGACAGGGTACGGGGAGCTGTTTTTT. Translating it yields CASRSSPGTGYGELFF.